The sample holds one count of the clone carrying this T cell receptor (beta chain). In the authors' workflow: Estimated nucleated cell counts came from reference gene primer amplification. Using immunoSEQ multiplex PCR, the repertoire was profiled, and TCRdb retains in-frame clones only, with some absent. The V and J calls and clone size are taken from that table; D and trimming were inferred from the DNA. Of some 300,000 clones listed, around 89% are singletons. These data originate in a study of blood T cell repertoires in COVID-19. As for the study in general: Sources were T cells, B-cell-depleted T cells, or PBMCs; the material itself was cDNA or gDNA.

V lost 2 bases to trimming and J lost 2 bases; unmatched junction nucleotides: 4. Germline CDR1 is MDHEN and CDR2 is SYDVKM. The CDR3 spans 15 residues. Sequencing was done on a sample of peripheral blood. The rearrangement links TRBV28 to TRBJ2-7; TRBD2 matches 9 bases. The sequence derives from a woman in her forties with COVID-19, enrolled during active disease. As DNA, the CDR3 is TGTGCCAGCAGTTTACTAGCGGGATATGCCTACGAGCAGTACTTC. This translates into CASSLLAGYAYEQYF.